Here is one TCR beta chain with its context. Its antigen is unidentified. Deletions cut 2 bases from V and 5 bases from J, with 7 bases between. This CDR3 contains 13 residues. Germline V lookup: CDR1 MDHEN, CDR2 SYDVKM. This entry is derived from a study of T cells in localized non-small cell lung cancer. Points from the study as a whole: Paired adjacent lung recovered a median approximately 62 of the top 100 tumor clones.

This table comes from immunoSEQ multiplex PCR, and its TCRdb copy is limited to in-frame clones, with some not included. This table has about 2,100 clones, approximately 32% appearing once. This sample comprised normal lung tissue next to the tumor, obtained before any cancer treatment. The rearrangement links TRBV28 to TRBJ1-3; no firm D call. This clonotype originated in a male donor older than 55 with stage I squamous cell lung carcinoma. As DNA, the CDR3 is TGTGCCAGCAGTTTAAGGAGTCGAAACACCATATATTTT. Its protein is CASSLRSRNTIYF.